The clone carrying this T cell receptor (beta chain) has more than one count but fewer than ten. The antigen is unknown. The data originate from a study of T cell repertoires in cytomegalovirus infection. Overall study context: HLA-C-restricted CMV epitopes, recently identified, and well-studied HLA-B-restricted ones were used by the study. The public TCR beta signatures pointed to both CMV infection and matching HLA type.

TCRdb called the reads again in MiXCR, with one record for every CDR3 protein. The sample comprises around 710,000 distinct CDR3 sequences, roughly 28% of which are singletons, and under 15% rests with the top ten. This CDR3 is 16 amino acids long. V gave up 0 bases and J gave up 2 bases, with 11 bases separating them. Per the germline V gene, CDR1 is MNHEY and CDR2 is SVGAGI. General study results and limits: There were carriers of CMV plus the relevant HLA, and cumulative public TCR beta family frequency identified them. Clonotype analysis showed dominance of the ex vivo response by HLA-C-restricted CMV-specific TCR beta clonotypes.

This chain connects TRBV6-5 to TRBJ1-5; maybe TRBD1 (5 bases). The TCR comes from a human donor in good health (CMV status not recorded). Some clones in this sample may be carry-over from other donors' samples. The source material was cultured CD8+ T cells from PBMCs, sampled from culture after CMV antigen stimulation. The DNA for the CDR3 is TGTGCCAGCAGTTACTCGGCAGGGCTCGGCAATCAGCCCCAGCATTTT. This gives the protein CASSYSAGLGNQPQHF.